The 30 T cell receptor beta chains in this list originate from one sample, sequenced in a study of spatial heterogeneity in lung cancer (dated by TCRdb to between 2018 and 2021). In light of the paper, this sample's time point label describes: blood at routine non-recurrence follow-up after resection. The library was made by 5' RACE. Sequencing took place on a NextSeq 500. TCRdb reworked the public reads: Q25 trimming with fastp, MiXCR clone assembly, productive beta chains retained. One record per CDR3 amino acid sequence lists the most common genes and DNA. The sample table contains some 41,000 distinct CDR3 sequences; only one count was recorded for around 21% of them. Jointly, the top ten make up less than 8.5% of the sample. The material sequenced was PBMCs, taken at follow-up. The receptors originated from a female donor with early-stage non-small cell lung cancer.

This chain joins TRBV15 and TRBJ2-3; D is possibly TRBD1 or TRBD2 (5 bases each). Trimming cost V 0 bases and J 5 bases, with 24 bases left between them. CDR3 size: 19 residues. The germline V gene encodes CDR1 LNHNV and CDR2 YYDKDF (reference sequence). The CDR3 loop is CATSRDPPGTVSRGDTQYF. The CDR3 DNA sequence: TGTGCCACCAGCAGAGACCCCCCCGGGACGGTATCTCGCGGAGATACGCAGTATTTT.

The CDR3 region has the DNA TGTGCCAGCAGCGTTGGGTCAGGCGGGTATGGCTACACCTTC. Translating it yields CASSVGSGGYGYTF. The J gene is TRBJ1-2, the V gene TRBV9; no reliable D call. The CDR3 runs to 14 residues. CDR1 is SGDLS, CDR2 YYNGEE, per germline. V was shortened by 2 bases and J by 5 bases, with 13 bases between the two germline ends.

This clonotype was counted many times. In DNA, the CDR3 is TGTGCCAGCAGCACCCCACTAGCGGGGGGGGAAGAGACCCAGTACTTC. It specifies CASSTPLAGGEETQYF. The chain has TRBV5-4 and TRBJ2-5, with 13 bases aligning to TRBD2. The junction had 6 bases not matched to a gene; V was cut back by 4 bases and J by 3 bases. Per the germline V gene, CDR1 is SGHNT and CDR2 is YYREEE (reference sequence). The CDR3 totals 16 residues.

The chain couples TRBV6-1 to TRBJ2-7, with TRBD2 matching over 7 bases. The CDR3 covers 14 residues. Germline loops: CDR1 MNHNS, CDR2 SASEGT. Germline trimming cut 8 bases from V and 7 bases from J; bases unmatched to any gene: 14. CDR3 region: CASGVRDYRTEQYF. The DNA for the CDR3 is TGTGCCAGCGGAGTCCGGGACTACCGTACGGAGCAGTACTTC.

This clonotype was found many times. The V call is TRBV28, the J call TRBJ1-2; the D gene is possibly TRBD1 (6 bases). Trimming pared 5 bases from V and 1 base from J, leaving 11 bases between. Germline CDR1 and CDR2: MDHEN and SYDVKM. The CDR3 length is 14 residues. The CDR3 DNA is TGTGCCAGCAGTGCAGGGGCCCGTAACTATGGCTACACCTTC. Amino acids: CASSAGARNYGYTF.

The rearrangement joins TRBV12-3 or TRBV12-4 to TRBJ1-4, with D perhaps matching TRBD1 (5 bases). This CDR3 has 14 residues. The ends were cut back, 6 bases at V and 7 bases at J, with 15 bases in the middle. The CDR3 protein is CASRLGGGVEKLFF. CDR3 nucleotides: TGTGCCAGCAGGTTGGGGGGTGGCGTTGAAAAACTGTTTTTT.

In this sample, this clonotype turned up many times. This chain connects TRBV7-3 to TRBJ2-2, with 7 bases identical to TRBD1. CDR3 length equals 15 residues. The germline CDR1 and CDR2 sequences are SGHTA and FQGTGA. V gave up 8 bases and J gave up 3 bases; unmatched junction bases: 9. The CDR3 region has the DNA TGTGCCAGCGGGACCGGGACAGTTGACACCGGGGAGCTGTTTTTT. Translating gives CASGTGTVDTGELFF. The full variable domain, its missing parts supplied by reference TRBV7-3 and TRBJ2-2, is GAGVSQTPSNKVTEKGKYVELRCDPISGHTALYWYRQSLGQGPEFLIYFQGTGAADDSGLPNDRFFAVRPEGSVSTLKIQRTERGDSAVYLCASGTGTVDTGELFFGEGSRLTVL.

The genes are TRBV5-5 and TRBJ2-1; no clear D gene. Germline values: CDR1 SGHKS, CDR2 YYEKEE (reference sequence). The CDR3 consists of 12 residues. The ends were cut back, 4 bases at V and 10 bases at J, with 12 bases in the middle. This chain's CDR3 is CASSLTTWEQFF. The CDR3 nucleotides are TGTGCCAGCAGCCTGACGACTTGGGAGCAGTTCTTC.

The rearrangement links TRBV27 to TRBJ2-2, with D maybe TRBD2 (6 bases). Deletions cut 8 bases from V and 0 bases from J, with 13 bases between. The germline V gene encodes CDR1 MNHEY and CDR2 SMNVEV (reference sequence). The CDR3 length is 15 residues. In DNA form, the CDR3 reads TGTGCCAGCCGACTCGGGGGTACGAACACCGGGGAGCTGTTTTTT. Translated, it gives CASRLGGTNTGELFF.

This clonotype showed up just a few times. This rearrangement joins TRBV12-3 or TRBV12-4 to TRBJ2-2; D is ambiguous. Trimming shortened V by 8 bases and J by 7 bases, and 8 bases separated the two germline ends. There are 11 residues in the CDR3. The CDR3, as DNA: TGTGCCAGCTCCTGGGACGGGGAGCTGTTTTTT. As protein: CASSWDGELFF.

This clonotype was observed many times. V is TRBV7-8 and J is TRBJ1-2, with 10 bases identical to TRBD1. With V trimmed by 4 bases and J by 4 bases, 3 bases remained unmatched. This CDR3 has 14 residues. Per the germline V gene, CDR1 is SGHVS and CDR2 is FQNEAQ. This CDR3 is CASSSRTGGYGYTF. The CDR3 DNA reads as TGTGCCAGCAGCTCAAGGACAGGGGGCTATGGCTACACCTTC. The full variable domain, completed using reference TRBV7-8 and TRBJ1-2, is GAGVSQSPRYKVAKRGQDVALRCDPISGHVSLFWYQQALGQGPEFLTYFQNEAQLDKSGLPSDRFFAERPEGSVSTLKIQRTQQEDSAVYLCASSSRTGGYGYTFGSGTRLTVV.

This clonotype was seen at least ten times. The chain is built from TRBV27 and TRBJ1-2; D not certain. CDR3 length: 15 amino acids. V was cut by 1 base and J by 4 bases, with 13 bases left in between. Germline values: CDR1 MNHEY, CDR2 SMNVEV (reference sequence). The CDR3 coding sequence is TGTGCCAGCAGTTTATTCCGGCCGGGGTTCTATGGCTACACCTTC. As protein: CASSLFRPGFYGYTF.

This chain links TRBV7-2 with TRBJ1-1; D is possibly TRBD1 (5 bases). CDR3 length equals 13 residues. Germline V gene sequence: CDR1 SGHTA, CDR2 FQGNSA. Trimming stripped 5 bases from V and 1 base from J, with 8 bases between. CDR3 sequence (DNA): TGTGCCAGCAGCCCTCAGGGGAACACTGAAGCTTTCTTT. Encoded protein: CASSPQGNTEAFF. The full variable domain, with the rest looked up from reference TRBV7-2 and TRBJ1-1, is GAGVSQSPSNKVTEKGKDVELRCDPISGHTALYWYRQSLGQGLEFLIYFQGNSAPDKSGLPSDRFSAERTGGSVSTLTIQRTQQEDSAVYLCASSPQGNTEAFFGQGTRLTVV.

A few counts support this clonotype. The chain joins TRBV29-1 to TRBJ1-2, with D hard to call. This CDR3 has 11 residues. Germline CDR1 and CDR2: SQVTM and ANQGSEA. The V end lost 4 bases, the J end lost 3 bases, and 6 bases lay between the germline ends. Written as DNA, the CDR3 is TGCAGCGTTGTAACTGACTATGGCTACACCTTC. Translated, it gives CSVVTDYGYTF.

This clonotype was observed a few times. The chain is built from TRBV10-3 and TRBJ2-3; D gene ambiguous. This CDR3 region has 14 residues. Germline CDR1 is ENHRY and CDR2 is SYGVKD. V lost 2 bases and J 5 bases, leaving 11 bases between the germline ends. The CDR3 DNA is TGTGCCATCAGTGAGCCGCTACAAGGAGATACGCAGTATTTT. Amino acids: CAISEPLQGDTQYF.

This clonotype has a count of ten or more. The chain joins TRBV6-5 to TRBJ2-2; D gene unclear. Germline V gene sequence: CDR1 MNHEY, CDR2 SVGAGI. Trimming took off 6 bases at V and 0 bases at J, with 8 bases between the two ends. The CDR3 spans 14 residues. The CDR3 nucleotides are TGTGCCAGCAGGGTGACTGCGAACACCGGGGAGCTGTTTTTT. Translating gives CASRVTANTGELFF.

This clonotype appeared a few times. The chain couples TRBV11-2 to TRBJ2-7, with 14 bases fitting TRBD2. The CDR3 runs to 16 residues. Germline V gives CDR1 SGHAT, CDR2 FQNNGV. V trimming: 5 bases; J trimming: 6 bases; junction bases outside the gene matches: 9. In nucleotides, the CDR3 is TGTGCCAGCAGCCCGACTAGCGGGAGGGGGGCAAGCGAGCAGTACTTC. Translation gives CASSPTSGRGASEQYF.

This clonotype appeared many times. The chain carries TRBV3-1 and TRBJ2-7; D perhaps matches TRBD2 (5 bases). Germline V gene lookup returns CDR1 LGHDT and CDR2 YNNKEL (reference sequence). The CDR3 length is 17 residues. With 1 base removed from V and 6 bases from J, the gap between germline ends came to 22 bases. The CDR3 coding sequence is TGTGCCAGCAGCCAAGTCGTCACTAGAATAATCTCTGGCGAGCAGTACTTC. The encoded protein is CASSQVVTRIISGEQYF.

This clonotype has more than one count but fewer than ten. The CDR3 DNA is TGTGCCAGCAGCCAACACTCACCCCTCCACTTT. It translates to CASSQHSPLHF. The chain carries TRBV3-1 and TRBJ1-6; unclear D gene. The germline gives CDR1 LGHDT, CDR2 YNNKEL (reference sequence). The CDR3 contains 11 residues. With 2 bases removed from V and 10 bases from J, the gap between germline ends came to 3 bases. Combining the CDR3 with reference TRBV3-1 and TRBJ1-6 gives the whole variable domain DTAVSQTPKYLVTQMGNDKSIKCEQNLGHDTMYWYKQDSKKFLKIMFSYNNKELIINETVPNRFSPKSPDKAHLNLHINSLELGDSAVYFCASSQHSPLHFGNGTRLTVT.

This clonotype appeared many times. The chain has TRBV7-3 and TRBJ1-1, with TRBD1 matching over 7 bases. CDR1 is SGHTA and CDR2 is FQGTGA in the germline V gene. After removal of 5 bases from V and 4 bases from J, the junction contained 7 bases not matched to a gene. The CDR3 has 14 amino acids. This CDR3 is CASSANTGVTEAFF. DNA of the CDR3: TGTGCCAGCAGCGCTAATACAGGGGTCACTGAAGCTTTCTTT.

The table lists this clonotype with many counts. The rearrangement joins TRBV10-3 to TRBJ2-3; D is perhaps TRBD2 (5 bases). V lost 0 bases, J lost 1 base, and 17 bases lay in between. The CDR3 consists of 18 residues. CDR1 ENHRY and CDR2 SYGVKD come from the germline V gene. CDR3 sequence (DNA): TGTGCCATCAGTGAGTCCTCCGGGAAGATCGAGGGCACAGATACGCAGTATTTT. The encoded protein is CAISESSGKIEGTDTQYF.

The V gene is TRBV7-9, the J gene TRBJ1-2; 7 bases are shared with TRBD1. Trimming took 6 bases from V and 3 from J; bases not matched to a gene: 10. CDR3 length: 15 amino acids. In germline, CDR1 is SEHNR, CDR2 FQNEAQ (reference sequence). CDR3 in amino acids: CASSLTGTADYGYTF. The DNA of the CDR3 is TGTGCCAGCAGTCTTACTGGGACAGCAGACTATGGCTACACCTTC.

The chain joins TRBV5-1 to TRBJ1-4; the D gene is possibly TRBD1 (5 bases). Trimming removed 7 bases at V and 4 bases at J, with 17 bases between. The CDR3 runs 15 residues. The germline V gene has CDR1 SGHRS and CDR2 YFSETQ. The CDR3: CASSALGGINEKLFF. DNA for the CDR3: TGCGCCAGCTCAGCTTTGGGGGGGATTAATGAAAAACTGTTTTTT. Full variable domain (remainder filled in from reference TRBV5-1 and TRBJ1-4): KAGVTQTPRYLIKTRGQQVTLSCSPISGHRSVSWYQQTPGQGLQFLFEYFSETQRNKGNFPGRFSGRQFSNSRSEMNVSTLELGDSALYLCASSALGGINEKLFFGSGTQLSVL.

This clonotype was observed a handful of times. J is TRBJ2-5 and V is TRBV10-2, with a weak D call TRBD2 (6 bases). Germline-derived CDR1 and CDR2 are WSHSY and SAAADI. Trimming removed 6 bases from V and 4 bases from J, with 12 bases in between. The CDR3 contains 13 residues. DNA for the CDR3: TGCGCCAGCAGAGATGGGACTGGAGAGACCCAGTACTTC. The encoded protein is CASRDGTGETQYF.

The CDR3, as DNA: TGTGCCAGCAGCCCCGCTGAGCGGGGGCCATCTGAGCAGTTCTTC. It is translated as CASSPAERGPSEQFF. This chain joins TRBV7-9 and TRBJ2-1; the match to TRBD2 covers 8 bases. Germline-derived CDR1 and CDR2 are SEHNR and FQNEAQ (reference sequence). This CDR3 spans 15 amino acids. Losses at the gene ends were 5 bases for V and 9 bases for J; bases not matched to a gene: 12.

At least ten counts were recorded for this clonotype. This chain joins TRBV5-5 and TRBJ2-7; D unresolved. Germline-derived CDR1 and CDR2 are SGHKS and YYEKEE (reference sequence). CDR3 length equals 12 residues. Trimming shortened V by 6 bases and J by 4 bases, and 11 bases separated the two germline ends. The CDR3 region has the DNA TGTGCCAGCATGGAAGGCCCTTACGAGCAGTACTTC. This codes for CASMEGPYEQYF. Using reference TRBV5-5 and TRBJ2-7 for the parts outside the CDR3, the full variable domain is DAGVTQSPTHLIKTRGQQVTLRCSPISGHKSVSWYQQVLGQGPQFIFQYYEKEERGRGNFPDRFSARQFPNYSSELNVNALLLGDSALYLCASMEGPYEQYFGPGTRLTVT.

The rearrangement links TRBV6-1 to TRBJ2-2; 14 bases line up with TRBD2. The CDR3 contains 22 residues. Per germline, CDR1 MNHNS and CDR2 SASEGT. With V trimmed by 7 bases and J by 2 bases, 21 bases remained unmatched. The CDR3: CASTTLVFRPGTSGRNTGELFF. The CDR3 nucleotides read TGTGCCAGCACTACCCTGGTGTTCAGGCCCGGGACTAGCGGGAGAAACACCGGGGAGCTGTTTTTT.

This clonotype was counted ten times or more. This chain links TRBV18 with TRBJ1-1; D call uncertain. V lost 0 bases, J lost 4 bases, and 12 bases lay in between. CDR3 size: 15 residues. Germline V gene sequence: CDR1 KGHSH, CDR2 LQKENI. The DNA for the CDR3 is TGTGCCAGCTCACCACCTAGAGGGTCTCGCACTGAAGCTTTCTTT. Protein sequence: CASSPPRGSRTEAFF.

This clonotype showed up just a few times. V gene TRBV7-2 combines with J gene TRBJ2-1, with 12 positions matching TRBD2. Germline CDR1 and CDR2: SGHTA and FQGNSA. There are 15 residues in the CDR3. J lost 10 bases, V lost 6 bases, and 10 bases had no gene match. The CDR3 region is CASRNRLAGDLEQFF. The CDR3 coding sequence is TGTGCCAGCAGAAACCGACTAGCGGGAGATTTGGAGCAGTTCTTC.

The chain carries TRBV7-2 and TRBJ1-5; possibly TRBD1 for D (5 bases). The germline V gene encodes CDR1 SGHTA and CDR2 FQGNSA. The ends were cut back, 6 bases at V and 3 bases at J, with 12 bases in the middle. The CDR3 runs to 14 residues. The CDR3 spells CASSWTNANQPQHF. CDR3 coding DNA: TGTGCCAGCAGTTGGACAAACGCCAATCAGCCCCAGCATTTT.